The 31 T cell receptor beta chains below come from one sample, sequenced in a study of cytomegalovirus exposure and HLA in healthy donors. The study ran its PCR with 60 Vbeta and 13 Jbeta primers. Libraries were prepared by immunoSEQ multiplex PCR; TCRdb keeps only in-frame clonotypes and omits some of them. Here the sample spans roughly 99,000 clones, 75% to 85% being singletons. Sequencing input: PBMCs. The receptors were gathered from a woman aged 40 to 55 in good health and CMV-seronegative.

The V gene is TRBV5-4, the J gene TRBJ1-4; 8 bases map to TRBD1. Germline loops: CDR1 SGHNT, CDR2 YYREEE (reference sequence). This CDR3 has 13 amino acids. Trimming removed 4 bases from V and 6 bases from J; junction bases left unmatched: 2. The CDR3 region is CASSPGQDEKLFF. CDR3 nucleotides: TGTGCCAGCAGCCCGGGACAGGATGAAAAACTGTTTTTT.

This rearrangement joins TRBV9 to TRBJ1-2; no definite D call. Trimming cost V 0 bases and J 3 bases, with 9 bases left between them. The CDR3 spans 14 residues. Germline CDR1 and CDR2: SGDLS and YYNGEE. CDR3 amino acids: CASSVEGGYYGYTF. The CDR3 coding sequence is TGTGCCAGCAGCGTAGAAGGCGGGTACTATGGCTACACCTTC.

This chain connects TRBV18 to TRBJ1-1; D is perhaps TRBD1 (5 bases). Between the trimmed V and J ends, which lost 5 bases and 7 bases, there was a span of 17 bases. Per germline, CDR1 KGHSH and CDR2 LQKENI. The CDR3 totals 14 residues. In DNA form, the CDR3 reads TGTGCCAGCTCAAAAGACAGTTCCTACGATGAAGCTTTCTTT. It specifies CASSKDSSYDEAFF.

This chain joins TRBV6-6 and TRBJ1-2, with a tentative D call TRBD1 (5 bases). In germline, CDR1 is MNHNY, CDR2 SVGAGI (reference sequence). The CDR3 sequence is 14 residues long. Trimming pared 5 bases from V and 0 bases from J, leaving 10 bases between. CDR3 sequence reads: CASSETEANYGYTF. The CDR3 nucleotides are TGTGCCAGCAGTGAGACAGAAGCTAACTATGGCTACACCTTC.

The chain has TRBV7-8 and TRBJ1-5; tentatively, D is TRBD1 (6 bases). Germline CDR1 SGHVS, CDR2 FQNEAQ. Trimming took off 4 bases at V and 7 bases at J, with 20 bases between the two ends. The CDR3 has 16 residues. In nucleotides, the CDR3 is TGTGCCAGCAGCTCCACAACACAGGGTTTACAACAGCCCCAGCATTTT. Translated, it gives CASSSTTQGLQQPQHF.

The CDR3 sequence is CAWNPTGLEGNTIYF. The CDR3 DNA reads as TGTGCCTGGAATCCGACAGGGCTAGAAGGAAACACCATATATTTT. This sequence joins TRBV30 and TRBJ1-3, with 7 bases aligning to TRBD1. In germline, CDR1 is GTSNPN, CDR2 SVGIG (reference sequence). The CDR3 spans 15 residues. V gave up 4 bases and J gave up 4 bases; unmatched junction bases: 10.

The count of this clone is one. The CDR3 DNA is TGTGCCAGCAGCTCCAGGGGAGGGAGCACTGAAGCTTTCTTT. Amino acid sequence: CASSSRGGSTEAFF. J is TRBJ1-1 and V is TRBV7-2; D might be TRBD1 (6 bases). Trimming shortened V by 4 bases and J by 4 bases, and 13 bases separated the two germline ends. The CDR3 loop spans 14 amino acids. CDR1 and CDR2 from the germline V gene are SGHTA and FQGNSA. Supplemented by reference TRBV7-2 and TRBJ1-1, the full variable domain reads GAGVSQSPSNKVTEKGKDVELRCDPISGHTALYWYRQSLGQGLEFLIYFQGNSAPDKSGLPSDRFSAERTGGSVSTLTIQRTQQEDSAVYLCASSSRGGSTEAFFGQGTRLTVV.

The chain recombines TRBV6-6 with TRBJ2-5, with unresolved D. The CDR3 has 12 residues. Germline CDR1 and CDR2: MNHNY and SVGAGI (reference sequence). V lost 2 bases, J lost 3 bases, and 4 bases lay in between. The CDR3 is CASSYEEETQYF. As DNA, the CDR3 is TGTGCCAGCAGTTACGAGGAAGAGACCCAGTACTTC.

In its sample, this clone was seen a few times. This chain joins TRBV4-3 and TRBJ1-5; D is possibly TRBD1 (5 bases). The CDR3 contains 14 residues. V was trimmed by 0 bases and J by 9 bases, leaving 12 bases between them. CDR1 LGHNA and CDR2 YSLEER come from the germline V gene. The CDR3 DNA reads as TGCGCCAGCAGCCAAGATAGGGGTCTAGGGCCCCAGCATTTT. Its translation is CASSQDRGLGPQHF.

The CDR3 DNA reads TGTGCCTGTAATTATCGGACAGGACGAGACACCATATATTTT. Translated, it gives CACNYRTGRDTIYF. The chain employs TRBV30 and TRBJ1-3, with 7 bases lining up with TRBD1. The junction had 13 bases not matched to a gene; V was cut back by 6 bases and J by 8 bases. The CDR3 is 14 amino acids. Germline-derived CDR1 and CDR2 are GTSNPN and SVGIG (reference sequence). Complete variable domain (other parts from reference TRBV30 and TRBJ1-3): SQTIHQWPATLVQPVGSPLSLECTVEGTSNPNLYWYRQAAGRGLQLLFYSVGIGQISSEVPQNLSASRPQDRQFILSSKKLLLSDSGFYLCACNYRTGRDTIYFGEGSWLTVV.

The J gene is TRBJ2-3, the V gene TRBV19, with 9 bases aligning to TRBD2. Germline CDR1 and CDR2: LNHDA and SQIVND (reference sequence). The V and J ends lost 1 base and 6 bases, in that order; junction bases with no gene match: 14. This CDR3 has 18 amino acids. CDR3 sequence: CASSIGPVRAGGRDTQYF. The CDR3 nucleotides are TGTGCCAGTAGTATAGGGCCCGTGCGAGCGGGGGGCCGGGATACGCAGTATTTT.

This clone appeared a few times. The chain links TRBV11-2 to TRBJ1-2; possible D gene TRBD1, 5 bases. Looked up from germline, CDR1 is SGHAT and CDR2 is FQNNGV. The germline V and J ends were trimmed by 5 bases and 5 bases, with 12 bases remaining between them. The CDR3 extends over 13 amino acids. The CDR3 region is CASSPRGLYGYTF. In DNA, the CDR3 is TGTGCCAGCAGCCCCCGGGGACTTTATGGCTACACCTTC. Full variable domain (remainder filled in from reference TRBV11-2 and TRBJ1-2): EAGVAQSPRYKIIEKRQSVAFWCNPISGHATLYWYQQILGQGPKLLIQFQNNGVVDDSQLPKDRFSAERLKGVDSTLKIQPAKLEDSAVYLCASSPRGLYGYTFGSGTRLTVV.

A few counts support this clone. Mismatch with germline at one junction end may stem from a read error. The chain uses TRBV2 and TRBJ1-5; D not resolved. CDR1 SNHLY and CDR2 FYNNEI come from the germline V gene. The CDR3 sequence is 14 residues long. Written as DNA, the CDR3 is TGTGCCAGCAGCGACCGAATTAGCAATCAGCCCCAGAATTTT. Translating it yields CASSDRISNQPQNF.

This clone was recorded only once. The chain recombines TRBV7-9 with TRBJ1-2, with 8 bases matching TRBD1. V dropped 1 base and J dropped 8; count of bases not matched to a gene: 6. CDR3 size: 14 residues. Germline V gene sequence: CDR1 SEHNR, CDR2 FQNEAQ (reference sequence). CDR3 loop: CASSLGDRSFGYTF. CDR3 bases: TGTGCCAGCAGCTTAGGGGACAGGTCGTTCGGCTACACCTTC.

The chain is built from TRBV30 and TRBJ2-3; D not certain. CDR1 GTSNPN and CDR2 SVGIG come from the germline V gene (reference sequence). CDR3 length: 14 amino acids. V was cut by 1 base and J by 4 bases, with 12 bases left in between. CDR3 region: CAWSGGGYADTQYF. Written as DNA, the CDR3 is TGTGCCTGGAGTGGCGGCGGATACGCAGATACGCAGTATTTT. The full variable domain, completed using reference TRBV30 and TRBJ2-3, is SQTIHQWPATLVQPVGSPLSLECTVEGTSNPNLYWYRQAAGRGLQLLFYSVGIGQISSEVPQNLSASRPQDRQFILSSKKLLLSDSGFYLCAWSGGGYADTQYFGPGTRLTVL.

The V call is TRBV6-5, the J call TRBJ1-1; 9 bases map to TRBD1. Germline loops: CDR1 MNHEY, CDR2 SVGAGI. The CDR3 totals 15 residues. V lost 11 bases to trimming and J lost 0 bases; unmatched junction nucleotides: 10. CDR3 bases: TGTGCCTGCGCTTGGGACAGGGACCTGAACACTGAAGCTTTCTTT. Translating it yields CACAWDRDLNTEAFF.

This chain links TRBV2 with TRBJ1-5; a weak D match, TRBD1 (6 bases). The CDR3 spans 16 residues. Germline V CDR1 and CDR2: SNHLY, FYNNEI. Trimming took 3 bases from V and 2 from J, leaving 14 bases between them. CDR3 region: CASSEQPGDGNQPQHF. DNA for the CDR3: TGTGCCAGCAGTGAGCAGCCAGGGGACGGCAATCAGCCCCAGCATTTT.

This clone turned up a few times. The chain recombines TRBV27 with TRBJ2-7, with 7 positions matching TRBD1. V dropped 5 bases and J dropped 2; count of bases not matched to a gene: 6. The germline CDR1 and CDR2 sequences are MNHEY and SMNVEV (reference sequence). This CDR3 is 14 amino acids long. This chain's CDR3 is CASSLGTEAYEQYF. The CDR3 DNA is TGTGCCAGCAGTCTCGGGACAGAAGCCTACGAGCAGTACTTC.

The chain has TRBV7-2 and TRBJ2-7; 10 nucleotides match TRBD1. This CDR3 is 15 amino acids long. CDR1 and CDR2 from the germline V gene are SGHTA and FQGNSA. Germline trimming cut 2 bases from V and 2 bases from J; bases unmatched to any gene: 3. The CDR3, as DNA: TGTGCCAGCAGCTTACAGGGACAGGGGACCTACGAGCAGTACTTC. Amino acid sequence: CASSLQGQGTYEQYF.

This clone was seen a handful of times. The CDR3 spells CATSSGFANEKLFF. For the CDR3, the DNA is TGTGCCACCAGCAGCGGGTTTGCTAATGAAAAACTGTTTTTT. J is TRBJ1-4 and V is TRBV15; D gene ambiguous. The V end was cut by 3 bases, the J end by 3 bases, with 8 bases between. Germline V lookup: CDR1 LNHNV, CDR2 YYDKDF (reference sequence). This CDR3 is built from 14 residues.

This chain uses TRBV6-6 with TRBJ1-1; 8 positions match TRBD1. CDR3 size: 14 residues. Trimming took 7 bases from V and 2 from J; bases not matched to a gene: 6. Germline V gives CDR1 MNHNY, CDR2 SVGAGI (reference sequence). CDR3 protein: CASTRDRRNTEAFF. CDR3 bases: TGTGCCAGCACCCGGGACAGGCGCAACACTGAAGCTTTCTTT.

A few counts support this clone. This CDR3 is CASSLDRANTEAFF. CDR3 coding DNA: TGTGCCAGCAGCCTAGACAGAGCGAACACTGAAGCTTTCTTT. The chain recombines TRBV9 with TRBJ1-1; D possibly corresponds to TRBD1 (5 bases). V gave up 4 bases and J gave up 1 base, with 11 bases separating them. CDR1 and CDR2 from the germline V gene are SGDLS and YYNGEE. CDR3 length equals 14 residues.

The CDR3 loop is CATSSSGGEQYF. CDR3 DNA: TGTGCCACCAGCAGTTCGGGAGGAGAGCAGTACTTC. The chain is built from TRBV15 and TRBJ2-7; 7 bases line up with TRBD2. Germline V gene lookup returns CDR1 LNHNV and CDR2 YYDKDF (reference sequence). Unmatched junction bases numbered 3, after V lost 3 bases and J lost 7 bases. The CDR3 loop spans 12 amino acids.

The J gene is TRBJ1-2, the V gene TRBV9; 7 bases map to TRBD1. The CDR3 totals 13 residues. V gave up 3 bases and J gave up 3 bases; unmatched junction bases: 2. The V gene's germline CDR1 is SGDLS and CDR2 YYNGEE. CDR3 bases: TGTGCCAGCAGCGGACAGGGATACTATGGCTACACCTTC. Protein product: CASSGQGYYGYTF.

This clone was seen a single time. The rearrangement uses TRBV28 and TRBJ1-5, with a possible D match to TRBD1 (6 bases). Trimming removed 4 bases from V and 0 bases from J, with 10 bases in between. CDR1 MDHEN and CDR2 SYDVKM come from the germline V gene. The CDR3 is 15 amino acids. CDR3 bases: TGTGCCAGCAGTTCTGGACAGTATAGCAATCAGCCCCAGCATTTT. This encodes CASSSGQYSNQPQHF.

Written as DNA, the CDR3 is TGTGCCAGCACCAACGGACAGGGGGCGCGTGAGCAGTACTTC. Amino acids: CASTNGQGAREQYF. V and J are TRBV6-5 and TRBJ2-7, with 11 positions matching TRBD1. This CDR3 comprises 14 residues. CDR1 and CDR2 from the germline V gene are MNHEY and SVGAGI. The ends lost 7 bases at V and 7 bases at J; junction bases unmatched: 9.

CDR3 amino acids: CASSPSFLGTEAFF. The CDR3 coding sequence is TGTGCCAGCAGTCCCTCCTTTCTAGGCACTGAAGCTTTCTTT. The J gene is TRBJ1-1, the V gene TRBV28; D not resolved. Deletions cut 5 bases from V and 4 bases from J, with 14 bases between. Germline values: CDR1 MDHEN, CDR2 SYDVKM. This CDR3 is built from 14 residues.

This clone appeared a single time. The V and J genes are TRBV30 and TRBJ1-1; 10 bases fit TRBD1. Germline V gives CDR1 GTSNPN, CDR2 SVGIG (reference sequence). This CDR3 comprises 14 residues. V gave up 5 bases and J gave up 7 bases; unmatched junction bases: 10. The CDR3 is CAWDDRGRGGEAFF. The DNA for the CDR3 is TGTGCCTGGGACGACAGGGGGCGCGGGGGTGAAGCTTTCTTT.

This rearrangement joins TRBV12-5 to TRBJ2-7; TRBD1 aligns across 12 bases. The trim removed 6 bases at V and 5 bases at J, leaving 8 bases unmatched. CDR1 is LGHNT, CDR2 FRNRAP, per germline. This CDR3 is built from 15 residues. The CDR3 region is CASGGGQGARDEQYF. The CDR3, as DNA: TGTGCTAGTGGGGGGGGACAGGGGGCGCGCGACGAGCAGTACTTC. Based on the CDR3 plus reference TRBV12-5 and TRBJ2-7, the full variable domain is DARVTQTPRHKVTEMGQEVTMRCQPILGHNTVFWYRQTMMQGLELLAYFRNRAPLDDSGMPKDRFSAEMPDATLATLKIQPSEPRDSAVYFCASGGGQGARDEQYFGPGTRLTVT.

Note on this clone: Sequence at one end of the junction differs from germline and may be a read error. The chain couples TRBV4-1 to TRBJ2-1; 8 bases align to TRBD1. This CDR3 contains 16 residues. In germline, CDR1 is MGHRA, CDR2 YSYEKL. CDR3 residues: CASSQVNTGGWNEQFF. Written as DNA, the CDR3 is TGCGCCAGCAGTCAAGTTAATACAGGGGGTTGGAATGAGCAGTTCTTC.

For the CDR3, the DNA is TGTGCCAGCAGCCAGCGGGGGCCAAGCACAGATACGCAGTATTTT. It codes for CASSQRGPSTDTQYF. The rearrangement uses TRBV7-2 and TRBJ2-3, with TRBD2 matching over 8 bases. The CDR3 has 15 amino acids. Germline V gene lookup returns CDR1 SGHTA and CDR2 FQGNSA. The J segment lost 0 bases and the V segment lost 5 bases, leaving 4 bases of the junction unmatched.